This entry lists 17 T cell receptor beta chains sequenced from one sample in a study of technical replicates of blood from four donors. TCRdb's table, derived via immunoSEQ multiplex PCR, lists solely in-frame clones and lacks some. This table holds tens of thousands of clones, over 85% found once. The material sequenced was PBMCs. The receptors were sampled from a human donor in good health. Some clones in this sample may be carry-over from other donors' samples.

This clone was counted only a few times. The chain carries TRBV2 and TRBJ1-2; D is unclear. With 2 bases removed from V and 5 bases from J, the gap between germline ends came to 6 bases. This CDR3 is 12 amino acids long. The germline gives CDR1 SNHLY, CDR2 FYNNEI. The CDR3 sequence is CASSEQRYGYTF. The DNA for the CDR3 is TGTGCCAGCAGTGAACAGAGGTATGGCTACACCTTC.

The chain uses TRBV4-2 and TRBJ2-3, with D maybe TRBD2 (6 bases). Germline loops: CDR1 LGHNA, CDR2 YNFKEQ. This CDR3 region has 16 residues. The V end was cut by 0 bases, the J end by 2 bases, with 12 bases between. The CDR3 region has the DNA TGTGCCAGCAGCCAAGAGGCGGGGCCTTACACAGATACGCAGTATTTT. It codes for CASSQEAGPYTDTQYF.

V gene TRBV7-2 combines with J gene TRBJ2-2; the D gene is possibly TRBD2 (6 bases). This CDR3 spans 15 amino acids. The V end lost 6 bases, the J end lost 0 bases, and 11 bases lay between the germline ends. In germline, CDR1 is SGHTA, CDR2 FQGNSA. CDR3 coding DNA: TGTGCCAGCAGGGACTGGGGGGCGAACACCGGGGAGCTGTTTTTT. Translating gives CASRDWGANTGELFF.

V and J are TRBV4-3 and TRBJ1-4; the D gene is possibly TRBD1 (6 bases). The CDR3 runs 16 residues. V lost 0 bases and J lost 6, with 14 bases in between. Germline V gene lookup returns CDR1 LGHNA and CDR2 YSLEER. The CDR3 DNA reads as TGCGCCAGCAGCCAAGAATTAAAGAAGGGGGATGAAAAACTGTTTTTT. Residues: CASSQELKKGDEKLFF.

V gene TRBV11-1 combines with J gene TRBJ1-2; D unclear. Per the germline V gene, CDR1 is SGHAT and CDR2 is FQDESV (reference sequence). The length of the CDR3 is 14 residues. V gave up 6 bases and J gave up 9 bases, with 20 bases separating them. The CDR3 sequence is CASRTVGQPASYTF. CDR3 DNA: TGTGCCAGCAGGACCGTTGGGCAGCCTGCGAGCTACACCTTC.

This clone was recorded once. The chain carries TRBV29-1 and TRBJ1-2; D gene unclear. In germline, CDR1 is SQVTM, CDR2 ANQGSEA. The CDR3 totals 11 residues. Trimming shortened V by 2 bases and J by 7 bases, and 8 bases separated the two germline ends. The CDR3 spells CSVESPLGYTF. The CDR3 nucleotides are TGCAGCGTTGAAAGCCCACTTGGCTACACCTTC. The whole variable domain, filled in from reference TRBV29-1 and TRBJ1-2, reads SAVISQKPSRDICQRGTSLTIQCQVDSQVTMMFWYRQQPGQSLTLIATANQGSEATYESGFVIDKFPISRPNLTFSTLTVSNMSPEDSSIYLCSVESPLGYTFGSGTRLTVV.

The CDR3 DNA reads as TGCGCCAGCAGCCAAGATCCGGGACAGGGTTTCTCCTATAATTCACCCCTCCACTTT. This translates into CASSQDPGQGFSYNSPLHF. The chain employs TRBV4-1 and TRBJ1-6; 9 bases line up with TRBD1. The CDR3 loop spans 19 amino acids. V gave up 0 bases and J gave up 0 bases; unmatched junction bases: 6. The V gene's germline CDR1 is MGHRA and CDR2 YSYEKL.

The rearrangement links TRBV6-6 to TRBJ1-1; 7 bases are a match to TRBD1. V lost 0 bases to trimming and J lost 5 bases; unmatched junction nucleotides: 6. The CDR3 loop spans 15 amino acids. Germline lookup yields CDR1 MNHNY and CDR2 SVGAGI (reference sequence). The CDR3 protein is CASSYSTPGGTEAFF. DNA for the CDR3: TGTGCCAGCAGTTACTCTACCCCAGGGGGAACTGAAGCTTTCTTT.

This clone was counted once. V is TRBV10-3 and J is TRBJ2-3; 7 bases line up with TRBD2. The J segment lost 6 bases and the V segment lost 4 bases, leaving 10 bases of the junction unmatched. Germline V gene sequence: CDR1 ENHRY, CDR2 SYGVKD. The CDR3 has 15 amino acids. The CDR3 DNA sequence: TGTGCCATCAGTGGCAGCGGGATCGGGGAGGATACGCAGTATTTT. Protein sequence: CAISGSGIGEDTQYF.

J is TRBJ2-5 and V is TRBV11-3; the match to TRBD2 covers 7 bases. With 3 bases clipped from V and 5 bases from J, the junction kept 3 bases outside the gene matches. Germline V gene lookup returns CDR1 SGHNT and CDR2 YENEEA. This CDR3 is built from 13 residues. The CDR3 spells CASSFEAGETQYF. In DNA form, the CDR3 reads TGTGCCAGCAGCTTTGAAGCGGGGGAGACCCAGTACTTC.

This rearrangement joins TRBV21-1 to TRBJ2-7; the D call of TRBD1 is as the table states it, not checked on the DNA. TRBV21-1 is termed a pseudogene. The CDR3 totals 21 residues. This CDR3 reads CASSKNRPGQGMAGASYEQYF. CDR3 DNA sequence: TGTGCCAGCAGCAAAAACCGGCCGGGACAGGGGATGGCGGGGGCCTCCTACGAGCAGTACTTC.

This chain uses TRBV19 with TRBJ1-3, with D tentatively TRBD1 (5 bases). Trimming shortened V by 6 bases and J by 2 bases, and 14 bases separated the two germline ends. Per germline, CDR1 LNHDA and CDR2 SQIVND (reference sequence). This CDR3 has 15 residues. CDR3 nucleotide sequence: TGTGCCAGTAGGGTAGTGGGGCTCGCTGGAAACACCATATATTTT. Translation: CASRVVGLAGNTIYF.

V and J are TRBV2 and TRBJ2-3, with TRBD2 identical over 7 bases. The J segment lost 1 base and the V segment lost 6 bases, leaving 7 bases of the junction unmatched. The CDR3 has 15 residues. The germline V gene has CDR1 SNHLY and CDR2 FYNNEI. DNA for the CDR3: TGTGCCAGCAGAATGCGGGAGATCGGCACAGATACGCAGTATTTT. Translating gives CASRMREIGTDTQYF.

The chain uses TRBV9 and TRBJ1-4; 10 bases are shared with TRBD1. J gave up 8 bases and V 2 bases, and 3 bases lay outside the gene matches. In germline, CDR1 is SGDLS, CDR2 YYNGEE. The CDR3 covers 14 residues. The CDR3 DNA sequence: TGTGCCAGCAGCGTGGGACAGGGGTCGGAAAAACTGTTTTTT. It specifies CASSVGQGSEKLFF.

The rearrangement uses TRBV6-5 and TRBJ2-5, with 13 bases fitting TRBD2. J was trimmed by 5 bases and V by 6 bases; bases with no gene match: 6. Germline CDR1 is MNHEY and CDR2 is SVGAGI. The length of the CDR3 is 15 residues. The CDR3, as DNA: TGTGCCAGCAGCCTCGGACTAGCGGGAGTGGAGACCCAGTACTTC. Its translation is CASSLGLAGVETQYF.

This chain connects TRBV2 to TRBJ2-2; TRBD2 is a possible D gene (5 bases). Germline CDR1 SNHLY, CDR2 FYNNEI. The V and J ends lost 4 bases and 1 base respectively, with 10 bases between them. This CDR3 has 15 amino acids. The CDR3 loop is CASSAIGGNTGELFF. Here the CDR3 DNA reads TGTGCCAGCAGTGCGATCGGAGGGAACACCGGGGAGCTGTTTTTT.

The V call is TRBV2, the J call TRBJ2-7; D is unclear. This CDR3 is built from 11 residues. Germline values: CDR1 SNHLY, CDR2 FYNNEI. V shed 5 bases and J shed 7 bases, with 9 bases lying between them. The CDR3 sequence: CASSHQWEQYF. CDR3 nucleotides: TGTGCCAGCAGTCATCAGTGGGAGCAGTACTTC.